This section outlines one T cell receptor (beta chain) sequence together with its context. Its antigen is unknown. Libraries were prepared by immunoSEQ multiplex PCR; TCRdb keeps only in-frame clonotypes and omits some of them. The sample holds around 56,000 clones, around 83% seen once. The entry originates in a study of identifying expanded T cells in peripheral blood. Findings and caveats of the study: Over two and four weeks, about 17 and 20 clones changed, versus around 1.2 between replicates. Clone count variance between roughly 2-week samples rose with total template count.

Germline CDR1 reads SGHDN; CDR2 reads FVKESK. The CDR3 totals 13 residues. The V end was cut by 3 bases, the J end by 10 bases, with 13 bases between. No infections or other immune events were documented during collection. V is TRBV14 and J is TRBJ2-1, with D tentatively TRBD2 (5 bases). The TCR originated in a person between 18 and 70 years old in good health. The sample taken for sequencing was blood. For the CDR3, the DNA is TGTGCCAGCAGCCACCGAACGGGAACGGAGCAGTTCTTC. Residues: CASSHRTGTEQFF.